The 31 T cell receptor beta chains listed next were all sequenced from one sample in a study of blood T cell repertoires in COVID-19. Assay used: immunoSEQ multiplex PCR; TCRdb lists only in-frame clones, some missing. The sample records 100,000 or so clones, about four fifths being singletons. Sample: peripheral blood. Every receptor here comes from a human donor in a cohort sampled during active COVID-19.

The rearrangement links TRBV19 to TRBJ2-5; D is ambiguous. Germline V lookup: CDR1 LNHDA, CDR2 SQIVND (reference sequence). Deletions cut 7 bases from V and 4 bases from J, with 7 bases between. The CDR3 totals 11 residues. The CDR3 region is CASTSGETQYF. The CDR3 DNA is TGTGCCAGTACATCCGGAGAGACCCAGTACTTC.

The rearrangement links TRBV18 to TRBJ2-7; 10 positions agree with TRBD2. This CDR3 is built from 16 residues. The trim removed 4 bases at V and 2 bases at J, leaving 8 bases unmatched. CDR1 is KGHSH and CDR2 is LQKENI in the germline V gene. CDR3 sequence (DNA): TGTGCCAGCTCACGACCCGGGACTAGCGAACCCTACGAGCAGTACTTC. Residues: CASSRPGTSEPYEQYF.

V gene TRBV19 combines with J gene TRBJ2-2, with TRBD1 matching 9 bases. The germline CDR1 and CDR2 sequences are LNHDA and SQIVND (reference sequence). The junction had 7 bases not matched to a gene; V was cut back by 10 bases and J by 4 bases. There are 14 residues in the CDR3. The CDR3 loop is CAIRTGVGTGELFF. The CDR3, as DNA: TGTGCCATCCGGACAGGGGTTGGCACCGGGGAGCTGTTTTTT.

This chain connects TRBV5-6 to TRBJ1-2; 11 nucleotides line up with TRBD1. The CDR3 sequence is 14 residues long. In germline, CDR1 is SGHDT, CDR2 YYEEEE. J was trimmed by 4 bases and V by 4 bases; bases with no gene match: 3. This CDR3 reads CASSRDRGIYGYTF. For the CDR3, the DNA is TGTGCCAGCAGCCGGGACAGGGGGATCTATGGCTACACCTTC.

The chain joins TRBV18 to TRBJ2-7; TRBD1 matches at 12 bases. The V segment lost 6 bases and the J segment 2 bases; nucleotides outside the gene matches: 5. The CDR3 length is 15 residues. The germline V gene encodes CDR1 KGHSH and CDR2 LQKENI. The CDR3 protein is CASSPGTGGPYEQYF. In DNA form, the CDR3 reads TGTGCCAGCTCGCCCGGGACAGGGGGCCCCTACGAGCAGTACTTC. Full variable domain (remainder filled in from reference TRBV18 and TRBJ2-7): NAGVMQNPRHLVRRRGQEARLRCSPMKGHSHVYWYRQLPEEGLKFMVYLQKENIIDESGMPKERFSAEFPKEGPSILRIQQVVRGDSAAYFCASSPGTGGPYEQYFGPGTRLTVT.

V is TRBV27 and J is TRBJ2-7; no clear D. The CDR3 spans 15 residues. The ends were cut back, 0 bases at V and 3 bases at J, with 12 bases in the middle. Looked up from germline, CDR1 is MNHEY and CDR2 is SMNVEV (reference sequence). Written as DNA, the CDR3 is TGTGCCAGCAGTTTATCCGTAGTTGGTAACTACGAGCAGTACTTC. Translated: CASSLSVVGNYEQYF.

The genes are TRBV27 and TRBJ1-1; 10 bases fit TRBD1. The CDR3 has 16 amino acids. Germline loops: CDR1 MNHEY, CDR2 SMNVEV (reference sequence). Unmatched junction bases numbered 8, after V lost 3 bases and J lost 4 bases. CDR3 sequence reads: CASSLYGTGVGTEAFF. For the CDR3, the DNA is TGTGCCAGCAGTTTGTACGGGACAGGGGTTGGCACTGAAGCTTTCTTT.

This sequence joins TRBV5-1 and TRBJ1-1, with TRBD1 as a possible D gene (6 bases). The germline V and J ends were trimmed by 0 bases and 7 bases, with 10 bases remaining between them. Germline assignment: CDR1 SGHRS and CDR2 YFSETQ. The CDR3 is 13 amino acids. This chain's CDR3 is CASSLEGGIEAFF. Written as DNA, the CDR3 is TGCGCCAGCAGCTTGGAGGGGGGGATTGAAGCTTTCTTT.

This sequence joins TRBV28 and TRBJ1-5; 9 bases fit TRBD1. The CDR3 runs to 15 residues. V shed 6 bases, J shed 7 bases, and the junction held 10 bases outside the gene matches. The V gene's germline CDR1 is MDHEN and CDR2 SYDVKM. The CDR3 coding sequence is TGTGCCAGCAGCAGGGGACAGGGAAGGGAACAGCCCCAGCATTTT. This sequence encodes CASSRGQGREQPQHF.

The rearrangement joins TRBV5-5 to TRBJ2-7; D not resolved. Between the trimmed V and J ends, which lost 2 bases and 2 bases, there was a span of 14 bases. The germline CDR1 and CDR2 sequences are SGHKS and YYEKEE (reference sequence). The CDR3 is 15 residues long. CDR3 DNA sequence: TGTGCCAGCAGCTTCATGTACACCTCAACCTACGAGCAGTACTTC. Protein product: CASSFMYTSTYEQYF.

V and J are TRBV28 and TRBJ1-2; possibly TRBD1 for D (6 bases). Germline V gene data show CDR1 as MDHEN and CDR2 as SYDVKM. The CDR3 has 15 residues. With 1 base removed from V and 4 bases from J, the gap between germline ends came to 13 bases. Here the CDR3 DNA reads TGTGCCAGCAGTTTATTAACAGGGACGCCCTATGGCTACACCTTC. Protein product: CASSLLTGTPYGYTF.

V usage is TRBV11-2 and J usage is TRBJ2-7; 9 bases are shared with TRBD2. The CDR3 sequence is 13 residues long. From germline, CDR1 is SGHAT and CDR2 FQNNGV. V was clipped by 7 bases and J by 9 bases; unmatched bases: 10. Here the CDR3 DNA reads TGTGCCAGCACCCCGGAGCGGGAGGAGGGGCAGTACTTC. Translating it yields CASTPEREEGQYF.

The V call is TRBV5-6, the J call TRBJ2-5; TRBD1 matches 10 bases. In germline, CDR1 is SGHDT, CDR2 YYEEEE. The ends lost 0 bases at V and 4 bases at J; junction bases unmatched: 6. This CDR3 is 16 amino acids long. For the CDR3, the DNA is TGTGCCAGCAGCTTGGACGGGACAGGGGTCCGAGAGACCCAGTACTTC. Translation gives CASSLDGTGVRETQYF. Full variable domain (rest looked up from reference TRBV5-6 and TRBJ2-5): DAGVTQSPTHLIKTRGQQVTLRCSPKSGHDTVSWYQQALGQGPQFIFQYYEEEERQRGNFPDRFSGHQFPNYSSELNVNALLLGDSALYLCASSLDGTGVRETQYFGPGTRLLVL.

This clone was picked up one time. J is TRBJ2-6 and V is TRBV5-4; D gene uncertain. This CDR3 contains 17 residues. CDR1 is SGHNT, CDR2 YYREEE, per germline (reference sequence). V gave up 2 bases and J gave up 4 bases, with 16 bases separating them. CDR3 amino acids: CASSFSGSARGANVLTF. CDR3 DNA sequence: TGTGCCAGCAGCTTTTCCGGGTCCGCGAGGGGGGCCAACGTCCTGACTTTC.

The CDR3 protein is CASRPFGVGAYEQYF. The CDR3 region has the DNA TGTGCCAGCAGGCCTTTTGGTGTAGGGGCCTACGAGCAGTACTTC. The chain links TRBV2 to TRBJ2-7, with a weak D call TRBD1 (5 bases). V lost 6 bases and J lost 2, with 17 bases in between. The CDR3 is 15 amino acids. Germline V gives CDR1 SNHLY, CDR2 FYNNEI.

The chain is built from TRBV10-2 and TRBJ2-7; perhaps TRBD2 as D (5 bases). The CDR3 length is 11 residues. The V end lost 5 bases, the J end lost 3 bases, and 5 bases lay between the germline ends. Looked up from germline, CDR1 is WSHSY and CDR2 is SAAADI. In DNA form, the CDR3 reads TGCGCCAGCAGTAGCGGCTACGAGCAGTACTTC. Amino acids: CASSSGYEQYF.

The CDR3 DNA reads as TGTGCCAGTAATCGAGCGGGAGAGCGTGAGCAGTACTTC. Its translation is CASNRAGEREQYF. The gene calls are TRBV19 and TRBJ2-7; 8 positions agree with TRBD2. Germline CDR1 is LNHDA and CDR2 is SQIVND (reference sequence). V was pared by 7 bases and J by 7 bases, with 9 bases of the junction left unmatched. This CDR3 region has 13 residues. Supplemented by reference TRBV19 and TRBJ2-7, the full variable domain reads DGGITQSPKYLFRKEGQNVTLSCEQNLNHDAMYWYRQDPGQGLRLIYYSQIVNDFQKGDIAEGYSVSREKKESFPLTVTSAQKNPTAFYLCASNRAGEREQYFGPGTRLTVT.

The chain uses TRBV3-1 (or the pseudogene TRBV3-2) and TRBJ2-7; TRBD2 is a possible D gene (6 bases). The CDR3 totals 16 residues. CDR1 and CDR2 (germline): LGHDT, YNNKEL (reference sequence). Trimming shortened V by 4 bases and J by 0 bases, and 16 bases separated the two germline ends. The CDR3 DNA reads TGTGCCAGCAGCCTTAATCGCCGGGAGTTCTCCTACGAGCAGTACTTC. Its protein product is CASSLNRREFSYEQYF.

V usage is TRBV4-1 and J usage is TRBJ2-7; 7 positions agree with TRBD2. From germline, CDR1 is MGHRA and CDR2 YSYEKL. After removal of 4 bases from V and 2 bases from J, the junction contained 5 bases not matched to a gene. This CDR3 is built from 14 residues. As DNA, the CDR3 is TGCGCCAGCAGCCCCCTCGCGGGGGCCTACGAGCAGTACTTC. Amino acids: CASSPLAGAYEQYF.

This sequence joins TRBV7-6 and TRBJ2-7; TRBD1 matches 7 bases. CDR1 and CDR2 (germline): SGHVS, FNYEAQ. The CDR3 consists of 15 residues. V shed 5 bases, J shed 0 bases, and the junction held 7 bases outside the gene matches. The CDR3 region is CASSRDSLSSYEQYF. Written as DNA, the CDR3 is TGTGCCAGCAGCCGGGACAGCTTGAGCTCCTACGAGCAGTACTTC.

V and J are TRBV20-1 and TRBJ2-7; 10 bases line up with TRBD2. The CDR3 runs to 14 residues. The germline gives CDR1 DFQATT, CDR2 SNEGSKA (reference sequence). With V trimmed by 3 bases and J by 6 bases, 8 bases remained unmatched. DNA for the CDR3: TGCAGTGCTAGTAAGCCTAGCGGGAGCGGCGAGCAGTACTTC. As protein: CSASKPSGSGEQYF.

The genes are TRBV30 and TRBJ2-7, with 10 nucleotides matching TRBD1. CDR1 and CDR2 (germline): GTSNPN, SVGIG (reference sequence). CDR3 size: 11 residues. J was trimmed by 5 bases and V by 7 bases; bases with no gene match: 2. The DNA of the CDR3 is TGTGCCTTGGACAGGGGGGACGAGCAGTACTTC. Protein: CALDRGDEQYF. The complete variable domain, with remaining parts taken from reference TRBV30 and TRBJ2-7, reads SQTIHQWPATLVQPVGSPLSLECTVEGTSNPNLYWYRQAAGRGLQLLFYSVGIGQISSEVPQNLSASRPQDRQFILSSKKLLLSDSGFYLCALDRGDEQYFGPGTRLTVT.

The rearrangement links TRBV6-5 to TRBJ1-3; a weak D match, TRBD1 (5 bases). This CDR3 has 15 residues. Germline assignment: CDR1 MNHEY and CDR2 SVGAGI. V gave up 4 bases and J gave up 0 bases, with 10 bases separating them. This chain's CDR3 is CASSLGPLSGNTIYF. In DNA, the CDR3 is TGTGCCAGCAGTTTGGGGCCTCTCTCTGGAAACACCATATATTTT.

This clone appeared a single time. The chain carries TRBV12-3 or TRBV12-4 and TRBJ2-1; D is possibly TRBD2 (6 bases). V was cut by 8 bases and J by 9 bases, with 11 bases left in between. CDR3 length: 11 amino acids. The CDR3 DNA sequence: TGTGCCAGCGGAAGGACTATTGAGCAGTTCTTC. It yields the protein CASGRTIEQFF.

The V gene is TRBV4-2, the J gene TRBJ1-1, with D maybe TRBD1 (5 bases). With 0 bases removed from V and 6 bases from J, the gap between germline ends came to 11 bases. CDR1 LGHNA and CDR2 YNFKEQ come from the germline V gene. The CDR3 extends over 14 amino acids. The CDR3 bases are TGTGCCAGCAGCCAAGAGGGAGGGGATGCTGAAGCTTTCTTT. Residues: CASSQEGGDAEAFF.

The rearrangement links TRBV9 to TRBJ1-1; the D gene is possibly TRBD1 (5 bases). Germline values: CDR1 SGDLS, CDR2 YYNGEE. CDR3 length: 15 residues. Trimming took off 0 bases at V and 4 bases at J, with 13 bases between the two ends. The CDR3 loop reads CASSVERRGSTEAFF. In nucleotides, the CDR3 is TGTGCCAGCAGCGTAGAGAGGAGGGGTAGCACTGAAGCTTTCTTT.

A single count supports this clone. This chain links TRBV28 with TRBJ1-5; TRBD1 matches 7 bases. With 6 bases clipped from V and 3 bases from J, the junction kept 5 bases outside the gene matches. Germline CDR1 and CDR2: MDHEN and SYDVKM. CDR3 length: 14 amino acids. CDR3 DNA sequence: TGTGCCAGCAGACGAGACAGGGACAATCAGCCCCAGCATTTT. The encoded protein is CASRRDRDNQPQHF.

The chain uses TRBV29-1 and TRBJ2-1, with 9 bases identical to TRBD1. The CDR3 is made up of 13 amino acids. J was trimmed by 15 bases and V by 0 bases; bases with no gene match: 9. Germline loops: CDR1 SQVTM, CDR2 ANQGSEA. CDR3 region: CSVEEILGTGLFF. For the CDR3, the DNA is TGCAGCGTTGAAGAAATTTTGGGGACAGGGCTGTTCTTC.

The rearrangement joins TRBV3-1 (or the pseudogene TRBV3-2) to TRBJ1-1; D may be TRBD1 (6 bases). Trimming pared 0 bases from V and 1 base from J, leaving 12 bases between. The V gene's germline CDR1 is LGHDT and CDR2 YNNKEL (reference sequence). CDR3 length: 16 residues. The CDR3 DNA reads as TGTGCCAGCAGCCAAGATAGCGCGGGGGCGAACACTGAAGCTTTCTTT. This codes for CASSQDSAGANTEAFF.

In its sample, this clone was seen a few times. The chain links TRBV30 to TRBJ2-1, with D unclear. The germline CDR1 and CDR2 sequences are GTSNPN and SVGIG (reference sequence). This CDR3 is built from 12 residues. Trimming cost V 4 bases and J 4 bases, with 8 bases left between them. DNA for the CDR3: TGTGCCTGGACTCGCGGATACAATGAGCAGTTCTTC. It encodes CAWTRGYNEQFF.

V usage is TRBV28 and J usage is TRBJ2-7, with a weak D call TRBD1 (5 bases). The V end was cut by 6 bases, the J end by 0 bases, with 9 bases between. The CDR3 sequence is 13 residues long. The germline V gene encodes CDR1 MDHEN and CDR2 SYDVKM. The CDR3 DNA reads TGTGCCAGCAGCTCTGGGGCCTCCTACGAGCAGTACTTC. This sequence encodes CASSSGASYEQYF.